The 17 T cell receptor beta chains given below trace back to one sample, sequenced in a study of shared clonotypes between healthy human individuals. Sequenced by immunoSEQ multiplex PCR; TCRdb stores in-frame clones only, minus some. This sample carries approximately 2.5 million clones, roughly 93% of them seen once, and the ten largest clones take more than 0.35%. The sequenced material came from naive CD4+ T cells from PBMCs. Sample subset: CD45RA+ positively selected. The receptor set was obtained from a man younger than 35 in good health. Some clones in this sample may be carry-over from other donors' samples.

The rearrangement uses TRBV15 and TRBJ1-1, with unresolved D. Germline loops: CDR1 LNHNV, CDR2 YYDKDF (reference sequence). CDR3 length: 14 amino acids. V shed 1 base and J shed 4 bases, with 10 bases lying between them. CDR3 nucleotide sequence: TGTGCCACCAGCAGAGGTGGGGTAAGCACTGAAGCTTTCTTT. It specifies CATSRGGVSTEAFF. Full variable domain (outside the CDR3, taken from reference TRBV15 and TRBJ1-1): DAMVIQNPRYQVTQFGKPVTLSCSQTLNHNVMYWYQQKSSQAPKLLFHYYDKDFNNEADTPDNFQSRRPNTSFCFLDIRSPGLGDTAMYLCATSRGGVSTEAFFGQGTRLTVV.

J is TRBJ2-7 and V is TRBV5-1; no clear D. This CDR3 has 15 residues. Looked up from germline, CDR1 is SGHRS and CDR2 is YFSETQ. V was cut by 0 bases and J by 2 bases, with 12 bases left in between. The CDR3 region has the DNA TGCGCCAGCAGCTTGGAAGTAGGCGCTACCTACGAGCAGTACTTC. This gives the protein CASSLEVGATYEQYF.

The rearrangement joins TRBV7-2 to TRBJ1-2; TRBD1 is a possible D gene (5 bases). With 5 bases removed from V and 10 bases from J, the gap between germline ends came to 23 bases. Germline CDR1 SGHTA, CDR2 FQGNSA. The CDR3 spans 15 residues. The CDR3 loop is CASSQDSGTWSPYTF. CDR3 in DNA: TGTGCCAGCAGCCAAGACTCGGGGACCTGGAGCCCCTACACCTTC.

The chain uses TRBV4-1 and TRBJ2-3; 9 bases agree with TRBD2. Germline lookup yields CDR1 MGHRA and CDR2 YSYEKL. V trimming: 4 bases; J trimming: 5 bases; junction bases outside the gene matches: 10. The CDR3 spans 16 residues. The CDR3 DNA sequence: TGCGCCAGCAGCCGAACTTTAGCGGGAGTGGTAGATACGCAGTATTTT. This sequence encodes CASSRTLAGVVDTQYF.

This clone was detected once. CDR3 sequence: CASSDGTGWGYTF. Here the CDR3 DNA reads TGCGCCAGCAGCGACGGGACAGGGTGGGGCTACACCTTC. V and J are TRBV5-1 and TRBJ1-2; TRBD1 matches 9 bases. From germline, CDR1 is SGHRS and CDR2 YFSETQ. This CDR3 is built from 13 residues. J gave up 8 bases and V 4 bases, and 6 bases lay outside the gene matches.

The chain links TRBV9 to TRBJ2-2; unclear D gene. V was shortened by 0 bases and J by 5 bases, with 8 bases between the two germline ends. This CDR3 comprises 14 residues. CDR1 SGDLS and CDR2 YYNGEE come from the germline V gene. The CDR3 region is CASSVATVTGELFF. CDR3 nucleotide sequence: TGTGCCAGCAGCGTAGCTACAGTTACCGGGGAGCTGTTTTTT.

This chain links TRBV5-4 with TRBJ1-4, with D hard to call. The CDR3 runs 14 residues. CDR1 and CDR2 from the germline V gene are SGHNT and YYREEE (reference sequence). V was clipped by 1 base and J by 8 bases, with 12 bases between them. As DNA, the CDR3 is TGTGCCAGCAGCTTGTCTGGGATGGGAGAAAAACTGTTTTTT. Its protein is CASSLSGMGEKLFF.

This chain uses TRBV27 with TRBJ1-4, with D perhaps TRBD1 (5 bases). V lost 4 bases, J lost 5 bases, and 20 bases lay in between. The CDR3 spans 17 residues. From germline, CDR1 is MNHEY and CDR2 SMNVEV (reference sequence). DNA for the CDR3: TGTGCCAGCAGTTGGGCGCGGAATGCAGGGTTGAATGAAAAACTGTTTTTT. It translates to CASSWARNAGLNEKLFF.

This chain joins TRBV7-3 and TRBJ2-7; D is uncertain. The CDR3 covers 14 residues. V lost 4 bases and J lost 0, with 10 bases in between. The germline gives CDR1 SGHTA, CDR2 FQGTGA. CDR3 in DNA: TGTGCCAGCAGCTCAGACGGAAGCTCCTACGAGCAGTACTTC. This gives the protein CASSSDGSSYEQYF.

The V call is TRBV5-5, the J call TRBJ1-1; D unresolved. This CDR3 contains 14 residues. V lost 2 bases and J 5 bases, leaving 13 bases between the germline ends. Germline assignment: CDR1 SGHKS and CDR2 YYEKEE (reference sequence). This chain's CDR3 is CASSFGPVFTEAFF. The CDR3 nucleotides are TGTGCCAGCAGCTTCGGGCCGGTTTTTACTGAAGCTTTCTTT.

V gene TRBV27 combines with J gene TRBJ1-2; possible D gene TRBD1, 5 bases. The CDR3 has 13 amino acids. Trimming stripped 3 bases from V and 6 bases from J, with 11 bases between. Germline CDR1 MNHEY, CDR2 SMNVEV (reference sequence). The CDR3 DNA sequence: TGTGCCAGCAGTTTGCCGTCAGGGCATGGCTACACCTTC. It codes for CASSLPSGHGYTF.

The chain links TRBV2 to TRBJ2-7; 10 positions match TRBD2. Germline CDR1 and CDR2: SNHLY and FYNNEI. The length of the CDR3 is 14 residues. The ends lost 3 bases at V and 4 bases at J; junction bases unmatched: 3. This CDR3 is CASSDASGSYEQYF. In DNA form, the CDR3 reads TGTGCCAGCAGTGACGCTAGCGGGAGTTACGAGCAGTACTTC.

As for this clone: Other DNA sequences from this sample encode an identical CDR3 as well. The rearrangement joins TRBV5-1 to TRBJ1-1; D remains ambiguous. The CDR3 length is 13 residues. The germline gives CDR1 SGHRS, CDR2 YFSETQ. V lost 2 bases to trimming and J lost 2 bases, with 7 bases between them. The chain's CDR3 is CASSLLDNTEAFF. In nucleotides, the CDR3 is TGCGCCAGCAGCTTACTTGACAACACTGAAGCTTTCTTT.

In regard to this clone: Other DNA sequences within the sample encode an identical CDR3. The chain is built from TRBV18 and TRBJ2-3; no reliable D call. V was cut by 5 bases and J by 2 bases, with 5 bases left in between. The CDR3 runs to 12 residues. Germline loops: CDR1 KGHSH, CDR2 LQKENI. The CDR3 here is CASSTTTDTQYF. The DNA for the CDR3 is TGTGCCAGCTCAACAACCACAGATACGCAGTATTTT.

CDR3 sequence: CASSLAPTYSEQYF. CDR3 coding DNA: TGCGCCAGCAGCCTCGCTCCTACGTATTCCGAGCAGTACTTC. The rearrangement links TRBV5-1 to TRBJ2-7; D gene unclear. The germline V gene has CDR1 SGHRS and CDR2 YFSETQ. V shed 4 bases and J shed 6 bases, with 17 bases lying between them. The CDR3 covers 14 residues.

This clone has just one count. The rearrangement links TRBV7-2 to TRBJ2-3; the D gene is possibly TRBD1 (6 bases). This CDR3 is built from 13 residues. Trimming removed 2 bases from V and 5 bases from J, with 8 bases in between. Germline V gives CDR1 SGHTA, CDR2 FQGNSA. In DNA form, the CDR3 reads TGTGCCAGCAGCTTAACAGGGAAAGATACGCAGTATTTT. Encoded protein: CASSLTGKDTQYF.

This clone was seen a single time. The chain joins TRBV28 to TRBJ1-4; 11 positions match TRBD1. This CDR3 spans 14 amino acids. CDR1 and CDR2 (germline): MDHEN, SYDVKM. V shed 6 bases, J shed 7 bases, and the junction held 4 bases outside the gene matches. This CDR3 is CASSGTGGVEKLFF. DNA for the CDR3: TGTGCCAGCAGCGGGACAGGGGGGGTTGAAAAACTGTTTTTT.